This T cell receptor beta chain emerged from a study of blood T cell repertoires in COVID-19. Study in general: COVID-19 samples collected from the United States, Italy and Spain covered acute and convalescent phases.

The CDR3 runs to 14 residues. The V gene's germline CDR1 is SGHDT and CDR2 YYEEEE. V gave up 2 bases and J gave up 3 bases, with 11 bases separating them. Study processing details: By means of reference gene primer amplification, nucleated cell counts were estimated. Measured with immunoSEQ multiplex PCR; TCRdb has only the in-frame clones, and not every one. From that table come the V and J calls and clone size; the DNA was used to work out D and trimming. The repertoire consists of over 150,000 clones, with around nine tenths occurring once and the leading ten covering around 10%. V is TRBV5-6 and J is TRBJ1-1; D is unclear. This clonotype was sampled from an older woman with COVID-19, enrolled during active disease. Sequencing used peripheral blood. CDR3 loop: CASSFSGGYTEAFF. CDR3 nucleotides: TGTGCCAGCAGCTTTTCGGGAGGGTACACTGAAGCTTTCTTT.